The clone carrying this T cell receptor beta chain was detected only a few times. Its antigen is as yet unknown. Generated by immunoSEQ multiplex PCR, the TCRdb table keeps only in-frame clones and is missing some. Here the sample spans about 1,400 clones, 25% to 35% being singletons. This entry belongs to a study of T cells in localized non-small cell lung cancer. Findings and limits, study-wide: Greater blood T cell density accompanied longer overall survival. Within adjacent lung there appeared a median approximately 57 of the top 100 tumor clones.

V was shortened by 0 bases and J by 0 bases, with 9 bases between the two germline ends. The germline gives CDR1 SGHRS, CDR2 YFSETQ. The CDR3 totals 16 residues. The input for sequencing was lung tumor tissue, taken before any cancer treatment. This TCR derives from a male donor aged 60 or over with stage I squamous cell lung carcinoma. The chain combines TRBV5-1 with TRBJ2-2; no firm D call. For the CDR3, the DNA is TGCGCCAGCAGCTTGGGGGAATATACGAACACCGGGGAGCTGTTTTTT. Translating it yields CASSLGEYTNTGELFF. The full variable domain, in which reference TRBV5-1 and TRBJ2-2 provide the parts outside the CDR3, is KAGVTQTPRYLIKTRGQQVTLSCSPISGHRSVSWYQQTPGQGLQFLFEYFSETQRNKGNFPGRFSGRQFSNSRSEMNVSTLELGDSALYLCASSLGEYTNTGELFFGEGSRLTVL.